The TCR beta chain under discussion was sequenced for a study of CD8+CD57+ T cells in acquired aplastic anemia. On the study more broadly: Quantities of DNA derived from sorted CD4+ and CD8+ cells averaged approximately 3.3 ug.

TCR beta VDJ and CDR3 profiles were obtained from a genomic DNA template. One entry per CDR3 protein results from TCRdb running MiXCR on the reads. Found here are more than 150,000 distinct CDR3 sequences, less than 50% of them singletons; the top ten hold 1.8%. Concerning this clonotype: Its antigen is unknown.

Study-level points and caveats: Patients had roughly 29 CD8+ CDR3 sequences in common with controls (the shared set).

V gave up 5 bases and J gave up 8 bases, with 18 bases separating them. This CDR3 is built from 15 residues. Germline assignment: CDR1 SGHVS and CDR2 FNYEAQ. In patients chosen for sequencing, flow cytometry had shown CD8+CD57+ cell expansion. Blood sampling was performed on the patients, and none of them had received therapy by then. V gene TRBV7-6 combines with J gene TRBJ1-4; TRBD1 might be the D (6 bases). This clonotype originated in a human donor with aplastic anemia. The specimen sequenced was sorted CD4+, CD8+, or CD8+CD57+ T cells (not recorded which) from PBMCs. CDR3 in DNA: TGTGCCAGCAGCCCCACAACAGGGAGGGGGGAAAAACTGTTTTTT. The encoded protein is CASSPTTGRGEKLFF.